Shown below are 14 T cell receptor beta chains from a single sample sequenced in a study of human T cells and chemical hapten exposure. Regarding time point: pre-sensitization, week 0. As to treatment: therapeutic diphenylcyclopropenone sensitization with weekly scalp DPC. TCRdb ran MiXCR on the RACE reads and lists one entry per CDR3 protein. The sample holds some 360,000 distinct CDR3 sequences, 4.5% to 6% seen once. This specimen was whole blood, taken in connection with sensitization to the hapten diphenylcyclopropenone (DPC). These receptors came from a woman aged 50 to 65 with alopecia areata. Some clones in this sample may be carry-over from other donors' samples.

The table lists this clonotype with many counts. V is TRBV2 and J is TRBJ2-5; tentatively, D is TRBD1 (6 bases). The CDR3 consists of 13 residues. The V gene lost 6 bases and the J gene lost 5 bases, with 13 bases spanning the gap. From germline, CDR1 is SNHLY and CDR2 FYNNEI. The DNA for the CDR3 is TGTGCCAGCAGCTCCGGGACATCGGAGACCCAGTACTTC. Its translation: CASSSGTSETQYF.

The chain links TRBV20-1 to TRBJ2-7; TRBD2 is a possible D gene (6 bases). Germline-derived CDR1 and CDR2 are DFQATT and SNEGSKA (reference sequence). This CDR3 has 15 residues. V was clipped by 3 bases and J by 2 bases, with 17 bases between them. The CDR3 loop reads CSARGGRSIPYEQYF. The CDR3 nucleotides are TGCAGTGCTAGGGGTGGGAGGAGTATCCCCTACGAGCAGTACTTC.

This clonotype was detected ten times or more. V is TRBV29-1 and J is TRBJ2-7, with 8 positions matching TRBD2. This CDR3 comprises 15 residues. The V and J ends lost 2 bases and 1 base, in that order; junction bases with no gene match: 7. Germline CDR1 is SQVTM and CDR2 is ANQGSEA. The CDR3 region has the DNA TGCAGCGTTGAAAATCGTCCTAGCGGGTCCTACGAGCAGTACTTC. Encoded protein: CSVENRPSGSYEQYF.

This clonotype was detected many times. The V call is TRBV3-1, the J call TRBJ2-1; no definite D call. V was shortened by 1 base and J by 7 bases, with 8 bases between the two germline ends. The germline CDR1 and CDR2 sequences are LGHDT and YNNKEL (reference sequence). The CDR3 is made up of 13 amino acids. This CDR3 is CASSQGVRNEQFF. The CDR3 coding sequence is TGTGCCAGCAGCCAAGGGGTAAGGAATGAGCAGTTCTTC.

This clonotype has more than one count but fewer than ten. V usage is TRBV12-3 or TRBV12-4 and J usage is TRBJ2-3, with 7 nucleotides matching TRBD1. Germline trimming cut 6 bases from V and 5 bases from J; bases unmatched to any gene: 5. The CDR3 extends over 13 amino acids. The CDR3 nucleotides read TGTGCCAGCAGCTTCACAGGGGTAGATACGCAGTATTTT. Residues: CASSFTGVDTQYF.

This clonotype was counted many times. The chain carries TRBV28 and TRBJ2-3; TRBD2 agrees at 7 bases. CDR3 length: 17 amino acids. V lost 2 bases, J lost 2 bases, and 10 bases stayed unmatched. Germline V gene lookup returns CDR1 MDHEN and CDR2 SYDVKM. The CDR3 protein is CASSLGSGFGATDTQYF. Written as DNA, the CDR3 is TGTGCCAGCAGTTTAGGTAGCGGGTTCGGCGCCACAGATACGCAGTATTTT.

Only a few counts were recorded for this clonotype. V and J are TRBV7-2 and TRBJ1-4; D uncertain. V lost 2 bases, J lost 10 bases, and 8 bases lay in between. This CDR3 has 12 amino acids. From germline, CDR1 is SGHTA and CDR2 FQGNSA. The CDR3 protein is CASSLYTGKLFF. Written as DNA, the CDR3 is TGTGCCAGCAGCTTATATACGGGAAAACTGTTTTTT.

Ten or more counts support this clonotype. The V and J genes are TRBV5-1 and TRBJ1-1, with D perhaps matching TRBD1 (6 bases). V shed 5 bases and J shed 5 bases, with 13 bases lying between them. This CDR3 comprises 13 residues. Germline lookup yields CDR1 SGHRS and CDR2 YFSETQ. The CDR3 is CASSITGQTEAFF. DNA of the CDR3: TGCGCCAGCAGTATAACAGGGCAGACTGAAGCTTTCTTT.

Many counts were recorded for this clonotype. The chain employs TRBV6-6 and TRBJ2-7; perhaps D is TRBD1 or TRBD2 (5 bases each). In germline, CDR1 is MNHNY, CDR2 SVGAGI (reference sequence). Trimming left V 0 bases short and J 5 bases short, with 11 bases between. The CDR3 runs 14 residues. CDR3 coding DNA: TGTGCCAGCAGTTACTCGGGGGTGAGCGACGAGCAGTACTTC. Translated: CASSYSGVSDEQYF.

The table lists this clonotype with many counts. The V call is TRBV20-1, the J call TRBJ2-3; tentative D call: TRBD1 (6 bases). The germline V gene has CDR1 DFQATT and CDR2 SNEGSKA (reference sequence). The CDR3 consists of 14 residues. The V gene lost 5 bases and the J gene lost 3 bases, with 15 bases spanning the gap. The CDR3 DNA sequence: TGCAGTGCTTATACAGGGAGTGAAACAGATACGCAGTATTTT. Protein sequence: CSAYTGSETDTQYF.

The chain joins TRBV7-3 to TRBJ1-5; TRBD1 aligns across 9 bases. This CDR3 is 17 amino acids long. Germline CDR1 is SGHTA and CDR2 is FQGTGA. After removal of 5 bases from V and 5 bases from J, the junction contained 13 bases not matched to a gene. CDR3 loop: CASSRKRDRVADQPQHF. Here the CDR3 DNA reads TGTGCCAGCAGCCGTAAGCGGGACAGGGTTGCGGATCAGCCCCAGCATTTT.

The chain carries TRBV28 and TRBJ2-7; D is undetermined. The ends were cut back, 0 bases at V and 7 bases at J, with 4 bases in the middle. The germline CDR1 and CDR2 sequences are MDHEN and SYDVKM. The CDR3 runs 11 residues. The CDR3: CASSLWEEQYF. The CDR3 DNA reads TGTGCCAGCAGTTTATGGGAGGAGCAGTACTTC. The variable domain in full, completed from reference TRBV28 and TRBJ2-7, reads DVKVTQSSRYLVKRTGEKVFLECVQDMDHENMFWYRQDPGLGLRLIYFSYDVKMKEKGDIPEGYSVSREKKERFSLILESASTNQTSMYLCASSLWEEQYFGPGTRLTVT.

The sample holds a few counts of this clonotype. The V and J genes are TRBV7-7 and TRBJ2-2; D is perhaps TRBD1 (6 bases). Germline CDR1 is SSHAT and CDR2 is FNYEAQ (reference sequence). The CDR3 runs 15 residues. Trimming pared 5 bases from V and 5 bases from J, leaving 15 bases between. The CDR3 sequence: CASSPLERGTGELFF. The CDR3, as DNA: TGTGCCAGCAGCCCTTTAGAGAGGGGGACCGGGGAGCTGTTTTTT.

This clonotype was counted many times. This rearrangement joins TRBV28 to TRBJ1-1; TRBD1 is a possible D gene (5 bases). With 3 bases removed from V and 11 bases from J, the gap between germline ends came to 10 bases. Germline lookup yields CDR1 MDHEN and CDR2 SYDVKM. CDR3 length: 11 residues. This CDR3 is CASSLQGWAFF. In DNA form, the CDR3 reads TGTGCCAGCAGTTTGCAGGGTTGGGCTTTCTTT.